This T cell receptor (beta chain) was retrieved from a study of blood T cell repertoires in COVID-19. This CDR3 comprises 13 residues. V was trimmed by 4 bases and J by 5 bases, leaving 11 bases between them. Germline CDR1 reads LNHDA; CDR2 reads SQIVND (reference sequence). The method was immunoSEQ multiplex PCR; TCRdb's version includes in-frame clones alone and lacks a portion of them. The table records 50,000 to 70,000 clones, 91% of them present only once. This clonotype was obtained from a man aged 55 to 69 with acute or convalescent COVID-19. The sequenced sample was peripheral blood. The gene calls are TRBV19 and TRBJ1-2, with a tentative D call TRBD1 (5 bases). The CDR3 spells CASSRGGTYGYTF. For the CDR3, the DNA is TGTGCCAGTAGTAGGGGGGGGACGTATGGCTACACCTTC. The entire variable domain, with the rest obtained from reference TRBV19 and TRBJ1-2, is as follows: DGGITQSPKYLFRKEGQNVTLSCEQNLNHDAMYWYRQDPGQGLRLIYYSQIVNDFQKGDIAEGYSVSREKKESFPLTVTSAQKNPTAFYLCASSRGGTYGYTFGSGTRLTVV.